This T cell receptor (beta chain) is drawn from a study of blood T cell repertoires in COVID-19. Trimming removed 8 bases at V and 3 bases at J, with 13 bases between. Germline CDR1 GTSNPN, CDR2 SVGIG (reference sequence). The CDR3 covers 12 residues. Generated by immunoSEQ multiplex PCR, the TCRdb table keeps only in-frame clones and is missing some. The data contain 200,000 or so clones, around 82% of them singletons. Specimen: PBMCs or T cells enriched from blood (not recorded which). The J gene is TRBJ1-1, the V gene TRBV30, with D maybe TRBD1 (5 bases). The sequence was collected from a woman aged 45-65 years who had been exposed to COVID-19. The CDR3 loop is CAGGTDHTEAFF. The CDR3 DNA reads as TGTGCCGGCGGGACGGATCACACTGAAGCTTTCTTT.